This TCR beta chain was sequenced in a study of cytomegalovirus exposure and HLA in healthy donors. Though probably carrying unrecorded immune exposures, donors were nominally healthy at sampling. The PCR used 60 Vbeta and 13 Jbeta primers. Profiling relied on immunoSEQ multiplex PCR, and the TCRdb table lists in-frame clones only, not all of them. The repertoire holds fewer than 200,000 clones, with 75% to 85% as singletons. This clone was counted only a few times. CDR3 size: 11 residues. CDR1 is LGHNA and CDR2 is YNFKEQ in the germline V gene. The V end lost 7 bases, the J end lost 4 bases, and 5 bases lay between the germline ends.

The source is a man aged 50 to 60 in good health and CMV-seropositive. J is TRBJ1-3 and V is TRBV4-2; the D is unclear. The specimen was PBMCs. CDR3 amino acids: CASTSGNTIYF. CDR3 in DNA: TGTGCCAGCACCTCCGGAAACACCATATATTTT.